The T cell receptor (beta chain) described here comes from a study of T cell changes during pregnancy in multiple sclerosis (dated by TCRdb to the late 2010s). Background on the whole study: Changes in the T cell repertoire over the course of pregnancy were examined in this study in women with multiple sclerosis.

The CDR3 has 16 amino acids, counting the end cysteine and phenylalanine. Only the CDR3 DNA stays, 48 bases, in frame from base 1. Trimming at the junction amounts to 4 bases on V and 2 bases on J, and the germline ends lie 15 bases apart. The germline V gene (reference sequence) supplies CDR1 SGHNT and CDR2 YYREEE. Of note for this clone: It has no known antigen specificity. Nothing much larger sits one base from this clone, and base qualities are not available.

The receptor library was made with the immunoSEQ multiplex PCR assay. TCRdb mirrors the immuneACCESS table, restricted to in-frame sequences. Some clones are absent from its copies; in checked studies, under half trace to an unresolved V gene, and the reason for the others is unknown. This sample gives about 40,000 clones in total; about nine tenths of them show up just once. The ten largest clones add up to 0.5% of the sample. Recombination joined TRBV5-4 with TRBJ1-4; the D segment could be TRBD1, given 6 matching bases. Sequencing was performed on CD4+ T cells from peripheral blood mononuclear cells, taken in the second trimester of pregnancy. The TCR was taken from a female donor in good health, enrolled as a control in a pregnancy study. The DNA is TGTGCCAGCAGCATCCGACAGGCTGGGACTAATGAAAAACTGTTTTTT. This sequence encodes CASSIRQAGTNEKLFF.